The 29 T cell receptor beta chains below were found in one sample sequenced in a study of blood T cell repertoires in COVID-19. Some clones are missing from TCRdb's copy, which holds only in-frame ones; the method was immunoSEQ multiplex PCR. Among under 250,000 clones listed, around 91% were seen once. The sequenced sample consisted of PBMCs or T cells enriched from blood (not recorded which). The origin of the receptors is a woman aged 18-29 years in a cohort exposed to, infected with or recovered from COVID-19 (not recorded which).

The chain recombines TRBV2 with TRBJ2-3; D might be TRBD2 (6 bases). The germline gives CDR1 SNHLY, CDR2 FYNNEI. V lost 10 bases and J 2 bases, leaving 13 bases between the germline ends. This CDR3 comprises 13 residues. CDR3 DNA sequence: TGTGCCATCAAAAGGGACTTCACAGATACGCAGTATTTT. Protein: CAIKRDFTDTQYF.

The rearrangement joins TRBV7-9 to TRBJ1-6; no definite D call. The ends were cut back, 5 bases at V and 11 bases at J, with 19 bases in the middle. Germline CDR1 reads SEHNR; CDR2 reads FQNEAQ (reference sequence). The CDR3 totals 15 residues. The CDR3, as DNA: TGTGCCAGCAGCCCTAGGCCCCTTGATTCGGCACCCCTCCACTTT. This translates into CASSPRPLDSAPLHF.

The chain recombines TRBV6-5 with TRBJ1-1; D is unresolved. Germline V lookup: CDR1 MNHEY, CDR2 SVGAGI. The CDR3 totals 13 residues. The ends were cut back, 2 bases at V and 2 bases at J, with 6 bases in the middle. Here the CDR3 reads CASSYNINTEAFF. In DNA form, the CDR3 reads TGTGCCAGCAGTTACAATATCAACACTGAAGCTTTCTTT.

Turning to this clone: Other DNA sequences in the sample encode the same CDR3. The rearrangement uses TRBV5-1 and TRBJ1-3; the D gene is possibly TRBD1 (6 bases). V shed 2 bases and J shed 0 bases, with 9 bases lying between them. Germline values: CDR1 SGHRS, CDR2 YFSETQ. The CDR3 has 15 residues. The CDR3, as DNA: TGCGCCAGCAGCTTAACAGGGCTCTCTGGAAACACCATATATTTT. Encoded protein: CASSLTGLSGNTIYF.

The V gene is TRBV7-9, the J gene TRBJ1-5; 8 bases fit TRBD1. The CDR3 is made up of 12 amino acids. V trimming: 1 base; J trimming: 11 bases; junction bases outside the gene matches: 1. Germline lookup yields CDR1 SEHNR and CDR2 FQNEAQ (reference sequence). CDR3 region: CASSLGTGSQHF. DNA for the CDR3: TGTGCCAGCAGCTTAGGGACAGGGTCCCAGCATTTT.

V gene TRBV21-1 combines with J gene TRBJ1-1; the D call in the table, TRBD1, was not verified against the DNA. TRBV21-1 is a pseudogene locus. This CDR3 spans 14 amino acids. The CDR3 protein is CASRGTGTNTEAFF. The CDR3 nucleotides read TGTGCCAGCAGGGGGACAGGAACGAACACTGAAGCTTTCTTT.

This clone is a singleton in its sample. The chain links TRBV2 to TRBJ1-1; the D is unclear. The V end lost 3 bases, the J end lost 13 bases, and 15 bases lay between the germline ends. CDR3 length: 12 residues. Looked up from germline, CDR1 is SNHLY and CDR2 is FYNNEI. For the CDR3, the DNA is TGTGCCAGCAGTGAGAGGGCCGGGTACGGTTTCTTT. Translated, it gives CASSERAGYGFF.

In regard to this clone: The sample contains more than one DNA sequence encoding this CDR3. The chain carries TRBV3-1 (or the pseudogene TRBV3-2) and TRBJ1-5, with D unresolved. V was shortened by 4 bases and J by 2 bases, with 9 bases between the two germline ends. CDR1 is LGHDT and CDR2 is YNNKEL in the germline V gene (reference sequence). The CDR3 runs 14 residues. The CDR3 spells CASSPSGGNQPQHF. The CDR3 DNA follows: TGTGCCAGCAGCCCAAGCGGAGGCAATCAGCCCCAGCATTTT.

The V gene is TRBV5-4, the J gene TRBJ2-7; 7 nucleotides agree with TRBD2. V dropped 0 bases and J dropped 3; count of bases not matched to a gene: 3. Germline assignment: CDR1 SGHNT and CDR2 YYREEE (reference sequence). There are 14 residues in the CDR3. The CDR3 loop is CASSLGEGHYEQYF. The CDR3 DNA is TGTGCCAGCAGCTTGGGGGAGGGCCACTACGAGCAGTACTTC.

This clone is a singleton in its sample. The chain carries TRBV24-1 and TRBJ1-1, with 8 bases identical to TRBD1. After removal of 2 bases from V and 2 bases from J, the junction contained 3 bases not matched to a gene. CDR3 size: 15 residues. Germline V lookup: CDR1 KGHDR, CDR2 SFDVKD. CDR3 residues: CATSDSDRANTEAFF. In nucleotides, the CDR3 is TGTGCCACCAGTGATTCGGACAGGGCAAACACTGAAGCTTTCTTT.

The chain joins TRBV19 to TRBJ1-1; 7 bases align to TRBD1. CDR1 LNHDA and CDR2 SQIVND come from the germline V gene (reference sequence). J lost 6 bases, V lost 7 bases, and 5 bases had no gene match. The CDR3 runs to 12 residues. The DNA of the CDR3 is TGTGCCAGTACCACACAGGGGCCTGAAGCTTTCTTT. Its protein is CASTTQGPEAFF.

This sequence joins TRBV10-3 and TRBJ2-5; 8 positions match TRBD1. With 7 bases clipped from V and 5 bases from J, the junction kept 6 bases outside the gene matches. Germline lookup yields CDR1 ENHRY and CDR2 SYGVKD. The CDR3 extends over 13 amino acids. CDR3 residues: CAITGGQGETQYF. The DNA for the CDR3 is TGTGCCATCACCGGTGGACAGGGTGAGACCCAGTACTTC.

The CDR3 reads CASSSRDISNQPQHF. The CDR3 DNA reads as TGCGCCAGCAGCTCCCGTGACATTAGCAATCAGCCCCAGCATTTT. The gene calls are TRBV4-1 and TRBJ1-5; D unresolved. CDR3 size: 15 residues. Germline values: CDR1 MGHRA, CDR2 YSYEKL. V was clipped by 5 bases and J by 0 bases, with 11 bases between them.

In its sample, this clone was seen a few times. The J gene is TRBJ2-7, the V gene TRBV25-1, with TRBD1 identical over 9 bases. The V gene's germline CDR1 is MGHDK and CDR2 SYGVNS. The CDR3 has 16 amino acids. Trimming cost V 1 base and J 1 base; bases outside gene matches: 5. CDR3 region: CASSEFGTGYSYEQYF. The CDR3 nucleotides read TGTGCCAGCAGTGAATTTGGGACAGGGTATTCCTACGAGCAGTACTTC.

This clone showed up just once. In DNA, the CDR3 is TGTGCCAGCAGCGTAAGCGGGACTACCGGGGAGCTGTTTTTT. Translating gives CASSVSGTTGELFF. This chain links TRBV13 with TRBJ2-2; 7 nucleotides line up with TRBD2. CDR1 is PRHDT and CDR2 is FYEKMQ in the germline V gene (reference sequence). The CDR3 spans 14 residues. V lost 5 bases to trimming and J lost 5 bases; unmatched junction nucleotides: 5.

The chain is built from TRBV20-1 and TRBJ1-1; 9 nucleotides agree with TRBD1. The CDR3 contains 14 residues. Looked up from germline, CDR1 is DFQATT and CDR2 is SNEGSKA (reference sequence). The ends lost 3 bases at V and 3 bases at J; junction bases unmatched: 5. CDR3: CSASEQGADTEAFF. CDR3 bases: TGCAGTGCTAGTGAACAGGGGGCGGACACTGAAGCTTTCTTT.

The CDR3 bases are TGCAGCGTTGAAGGGACAGAGCTGTTTGAAGCTTTCTTT. Protein product: CSVEGTELFEAFF. J is TRBJ1-1 and V is TRBV29-1, with D possibly being TRBD1 (6 bases). This CDR3 spans 13 amino acids. Germline V gene sequence: CDR1 SQVTM, CDR2 ANQGSEA. Trimming cost V 1 base and J 7 bases, with 13 bases left between them.

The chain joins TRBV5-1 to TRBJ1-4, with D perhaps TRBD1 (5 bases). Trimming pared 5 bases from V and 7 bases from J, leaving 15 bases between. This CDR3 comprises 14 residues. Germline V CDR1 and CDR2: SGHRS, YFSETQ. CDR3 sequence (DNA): TGCGCCAGCAGTAAGACCGGAGGGGTTGAAAAACTGTTTTTT. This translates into CASSKTGGVEKLFF.

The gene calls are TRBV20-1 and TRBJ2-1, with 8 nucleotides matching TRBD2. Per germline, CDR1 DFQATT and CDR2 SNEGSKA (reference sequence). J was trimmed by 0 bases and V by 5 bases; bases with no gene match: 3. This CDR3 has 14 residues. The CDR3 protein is CSARGTSSYNEQFF. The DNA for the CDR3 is TGCAGTGCTCGTGGGACTAGCTCCTACAATGAGCAGTTCTTC.

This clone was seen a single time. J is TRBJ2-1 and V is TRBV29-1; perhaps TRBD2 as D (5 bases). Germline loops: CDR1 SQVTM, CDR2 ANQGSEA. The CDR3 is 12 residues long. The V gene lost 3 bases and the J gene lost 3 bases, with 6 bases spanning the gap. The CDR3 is CSVERVYNEQFF. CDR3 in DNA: TGCAGCGTTGAGCGGGTCTACAATGAGCAGTTCTTC.

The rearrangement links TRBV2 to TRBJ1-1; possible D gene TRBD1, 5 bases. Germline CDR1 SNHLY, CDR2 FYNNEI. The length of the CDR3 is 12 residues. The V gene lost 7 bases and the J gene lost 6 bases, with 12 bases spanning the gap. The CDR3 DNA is TGTGCCAGCACCCCCGGGGGGGCTGAAGCTTTCTTT. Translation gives CASTPGGAEAFF. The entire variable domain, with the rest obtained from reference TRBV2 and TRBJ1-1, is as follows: EPEVTQTPSHQVTQMGQEVILRCVPISNHLYFYWYRQILGQKVEFLVSFYNNEISEKSEIFDDQFSVERPDGSNFTLKIRSTKLEDSAMYFCASTPGGAEAFFGQGTRLTVV.

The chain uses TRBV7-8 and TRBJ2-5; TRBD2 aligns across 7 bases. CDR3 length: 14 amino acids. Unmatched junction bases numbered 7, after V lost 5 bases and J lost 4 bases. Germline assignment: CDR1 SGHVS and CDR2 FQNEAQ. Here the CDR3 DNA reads TGTGCCAGCAGCCACACTAGCGCATCAGAGACCCAGTACTTC. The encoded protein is CASSHTSASETQYF.

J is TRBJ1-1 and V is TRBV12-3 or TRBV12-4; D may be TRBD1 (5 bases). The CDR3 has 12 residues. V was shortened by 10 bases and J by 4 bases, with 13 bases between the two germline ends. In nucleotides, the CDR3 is TGTGCCACCGCTGGGGCGTCCACTGAAGCTTTCTTT. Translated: CATAGASTEAFF.

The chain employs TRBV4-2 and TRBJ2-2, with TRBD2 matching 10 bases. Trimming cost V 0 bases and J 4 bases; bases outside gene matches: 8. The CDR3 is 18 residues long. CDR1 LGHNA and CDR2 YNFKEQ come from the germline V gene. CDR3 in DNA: TGTGCCAGCAGCCAAGATTGGAGCGGGGGGGCAGGCACCGGGGAGCTGTTTTTT. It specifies CASSQDWSGGAGTGELFF.

CDR3 amino acids: CASSLNHRGKDEQFF. The CDR3, as DNA: TGCGCCAGCAGCTTGAATCACAGGGGGAAGGATGAGCAGTTCTTC. The V call is TRBV5-1, the J call TRBJ2-1; 8 bases line up with TRBD1. The germline V gene encodes CDR1 SGHRS and CDR2 YFSETQ. The CDR3 covers 15 residues. V shed 1 base, J shed 8 bases, and the junction held 8 bases outside the gene matches.

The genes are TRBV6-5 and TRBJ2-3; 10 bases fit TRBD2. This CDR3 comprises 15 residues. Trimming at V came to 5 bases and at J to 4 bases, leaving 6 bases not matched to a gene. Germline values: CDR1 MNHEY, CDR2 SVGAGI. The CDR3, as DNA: TGTGCCAGCAGTCCCCCAGCGGGAGGGCCAGATACGCAGTATTTT. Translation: CASSPPAGGPDTQYF.

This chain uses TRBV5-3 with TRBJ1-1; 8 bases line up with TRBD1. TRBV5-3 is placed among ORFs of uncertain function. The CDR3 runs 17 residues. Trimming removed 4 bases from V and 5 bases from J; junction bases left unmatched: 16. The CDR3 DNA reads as TGTGCCAGAAGCCACAAACCTCCGGGACAGGAGGAAACTGAAGCTTTCTTT. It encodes CARSHKPPGQEETEAFF.

DNA of the CDR3: TGCAGCGTTGGGATGGGGCTCGACTATGGCTACACCTTC. This sequence encodes CSVGMGLDYGYTF. This chain connects TRBV29-1 to TRBJ1-2; possibly TRBD1 for D (5 bases). V lost 4 bases and J lost 3, with 12 bases in between. Germline CDR1 is SQVTM and CDR2 is ANQGSEA. There are 13 residues in the CDR3.

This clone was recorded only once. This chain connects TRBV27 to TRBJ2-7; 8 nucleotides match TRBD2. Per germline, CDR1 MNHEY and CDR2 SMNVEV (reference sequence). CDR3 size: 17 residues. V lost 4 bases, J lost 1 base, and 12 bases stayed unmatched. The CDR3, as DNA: TGTGCCAGCAGTTCCGGGACTAGTCAGGTGCGATCCTACGAGCAGTACTTC. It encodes CASSSGTSQVRSYEQYF.